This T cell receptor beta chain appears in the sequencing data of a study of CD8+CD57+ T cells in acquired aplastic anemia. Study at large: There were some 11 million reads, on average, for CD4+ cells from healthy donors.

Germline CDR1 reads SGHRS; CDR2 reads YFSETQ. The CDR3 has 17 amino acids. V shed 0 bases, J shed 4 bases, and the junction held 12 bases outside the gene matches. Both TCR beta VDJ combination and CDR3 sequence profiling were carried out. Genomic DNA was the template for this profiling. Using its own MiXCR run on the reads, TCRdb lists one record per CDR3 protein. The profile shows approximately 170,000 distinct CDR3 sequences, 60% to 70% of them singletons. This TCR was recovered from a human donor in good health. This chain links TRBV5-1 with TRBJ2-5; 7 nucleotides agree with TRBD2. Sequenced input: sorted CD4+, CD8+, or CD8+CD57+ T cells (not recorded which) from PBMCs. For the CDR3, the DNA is TGCGCCAGCAGCTTGGTTGGCAGGTCGGGAGGTTTAGAGACCCAGTACTTC. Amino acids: CASSLVGRSGGLETQYF.